This paragraph reports one T cell receptor beta chain. This clonotype was detected a few times. The target of this receptor is not known. No much larger clone exists at a distance of one base, and base qualities are not known. This record comes from a study of T cells after yellow fever vaccination (dated by TCRdb to the late 2010s). Regarding the research as a whole: The SMART-Seq v4 Ultra Low Input RNA kit was used to prepare libraries from fractions with low cell numbers. To follow T-cell clones before and after both primary and booster YFV17D yellow fever vaccination, bulk TCR alpha and beta repertoires underwent longitudinal sequencing. The cohort comprised two healthy male donors, one aged 18 to 30 and one aged 30 to 40 years. Blood was collected at multiple timepoints before and after primary and secondary immunization, and bulk PBMC replicates and cell subsets were isolated.

TCR cDNA was synthesized by 5'RACE template switching, which introduced a universal primer site and unique molecular identifiers. Priming of cDNA synthesis was performed from both the TCR alpha and TCR beta constant segments. Library amplification involved two PCR steps, and the second step added sample barcodes and sequencing adapters. Libraries were sequenced on Illumina HiSeq 2500 (2x100 bp) or NovaSeq (2x150 bp). The published analysis was carried out like this. Reads were demultiplexed and collapsed into UMI consensus sequences with MIGEC, and V(D)J alignment was performed with MiXCR. Using edgeR on replicate PBMC samples, clonotypes were called vaccine-responding if FDR was below 0.01 and the log2 fold change was above 5 up to day 15. Each bulk clonotype received a CD4 or CD8 identity based on whether the sequenced CD4 or CD8 repertoire contained that clonotype at higher abundance. The raw public reads went through TCRdb reprocessing: fastp at Q25, MiXCR clone calling, in-frame beta chains kept. Entries that share a CDR3 protein sequence are merged under the most common genes and DNA. TCRdb assigned the V and J calls; the authors' analysis was not used. The sample contains 300,000 to 400,000 distinct CDR3 sequences, around 6.5% of them found a single time. Of the sample, about 15% is held by the ten largest clones.

In light of the paper, this sample's treatment or condition label describes: live attenuated yellow fever vaccine strain. Two biological replicates of bulk PBMCs were collected at each blood-draw timepoint. A standard Ficoll-Paque protocol was used to isolate PBMCs from peripheral blood. TriZol was used to extract RNA from bulk PBMCs, CD4 and CD8 fractions, and dextramer-positive and dextramer-negative fractions. CDR1 and CDR2, per the germline V gene, are SQVTM and ANQGSEA. The CDR3 runs 14 residues from the cysteine to the phenylalanine. The read is trimmed to its CDR3 DNA, 42 bases read in frame from base 1. Trimmed from V: 7 bases; trimmed from J: 7 bases; junction bases lacking a gene match: 11. The paper as a whole reports these results and caveats: Only a couple of donors were included in the study, so the extent to which the findings can be generalized is limited. After the booster, most of the clones that had expanded following primary vaccination were detected again (approximately 96% of CD4 and roughly 90% of CD8), which suggests that memory was broadly maintained. FACS-sorted repertoires could contain abundant contaminating clonotypes from the bulk population, so computational filtering was required. A small fraction of clonotypes showed up in both the CD4 and CD8 compartments, probably as a result of convergent recombination. Compared with the primary T-cell response, the secondary T-cell response was weaker but faster, peaking on day 5 rather than day 15.

Here the sequenced sample was PBMCs, taken 5 days after the yellow fever booster vaccination. This chain joins TRBV29-1 to TRBJ2-1; 9 bases in between match TRBD2. This sequence originates from a man aged 30 to 45 who received the YFV17D yellow fever vaccine. The DNA sequence follows: TGCAGCGCCAGGCCAGGCGGGAGGGGTAATGAGCAGTTCTTC. Its product reads: CSARPGGRGNEQFF.